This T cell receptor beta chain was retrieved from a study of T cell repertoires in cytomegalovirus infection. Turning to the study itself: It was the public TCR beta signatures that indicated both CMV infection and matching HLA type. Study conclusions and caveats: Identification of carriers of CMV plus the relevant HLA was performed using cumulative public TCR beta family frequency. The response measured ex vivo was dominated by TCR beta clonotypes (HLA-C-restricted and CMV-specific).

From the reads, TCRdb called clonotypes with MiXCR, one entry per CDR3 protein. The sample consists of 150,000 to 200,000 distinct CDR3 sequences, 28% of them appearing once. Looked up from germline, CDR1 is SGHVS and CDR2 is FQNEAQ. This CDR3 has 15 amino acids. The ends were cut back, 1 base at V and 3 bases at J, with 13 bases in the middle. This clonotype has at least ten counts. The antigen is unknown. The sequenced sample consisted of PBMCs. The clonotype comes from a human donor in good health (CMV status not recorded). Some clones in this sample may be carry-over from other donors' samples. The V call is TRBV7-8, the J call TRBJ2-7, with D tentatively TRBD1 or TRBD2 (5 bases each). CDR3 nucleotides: TGTGCCAGCAGCTTAGGGGAATGGGGGAGCTACGAGCAGTACTTC. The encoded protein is CASSLGEWGSYEQYF.